What follows are 19 T cell receptor beta chains derived from one specimen sequenced in a study of T cell clones after liver transplantation. Method: immunoSEQ multiplex PCR; TCRdb's copy keeps in-frame clones and lacks some. The table lists 60,000 or so clones, 70% to 80% of them singletons. Source: CD4+ T cells from blood, taken before liver transplant. These receptors were taken from a human donor who received a liver transplant.

The CDR3 DNA reads TGTGCCAGCAGTTTGGGGGGATCTAATCAGCCCCAGCATTTT. Translation gives CASSLGGSNQPQHF. The chain links TRBV28 to TRBJ1-5, with D perhaps matching TRBD1 (5 bases). The CDR3 sequence is 14 residues long. Deletions cut 3 bases from V and 4 bases from J, with 10 bases between. CDR1 is MDHEN, CDR2 SYDVKM, per germline.

The chain links TRBV9 to TRBJ2-1, with 14 bases matching TRBD2. V was clipped by 5 bases and J by 9 bases; unmatched bases: 7. Germline V gives CDR1 SGDLS, CDR2 YYNGEE. The CDR3 has 15 amino acids. CDR3 region: CASSPEGLAGGEQFF. The CDR3 DNA reads as TGTGCCAGCAGTCCAGAAGGACTAGCGGGGGGTGAGCAGTTCTTC.

The chain joins TRBV27 to TRBJ1-1, with 10 bases identical to TRBD1. V gave up 8 bases and J gave up 4 bases; unmatched junction bases: 10. Germline V lookup: CDR1 MNHEY, CDR2 SMNVEV (reference sequence). The CDR3 runs to 15 residues. The CDR3 protein is CASAGLGQGVTEAFF. As DNA, the CDR3 is TGTGCCAGCGCCGGACTCGGACAGGGGGTCACTGAAGCTTTCTTT.

The chain joins TRBV10-2 to TRBJ2-3; 7 bases are a match to TRBD2. Germline loops: CDR1 WSHSY, CDR2 SAAADI. The CDR3 is made up of 16 amino acids. Trimming cost V 10 bases and J 0 bases; bases outside gene matches: 13. CDR3 region: CATKKPSGTSTDTQYF. CDR3 DNA: TGCGCCACCAAGAAACCTAGCGGTACTAGCACAGATACGCAGTATTTT.

The chain recombines TRBV27 with TRBJ2-1, with 8 bases fitting TRBD1. Trimming took 3 bases from V and 4 from J; bases not matched to a gene: 14. Germline V lookup: CDR1 MNHEY, CDR2 SMNVEV (reference sequence). The CDR3 covers 18 residues. CDR3 residues: CASSFRGQGRLSYNEQFF. The CDR3 nucleotides are TGTGCCAGCAGTTTCCGCGGACAGGGTCGGTTGTCTTACAATGAGCAGTTCTTC.

V usage is TRBV6-1 and J usage is TRBJ1-2; D gene ambiguous. Trimming took 2 bases from V and 4 from J, leaving 20 bases between them. This CDR3 contains 17 residues. Germline V gene lookup returns CDR1 MNHNS and CDR2 SASEGT. The CDR3 DNA reads as TGTGCCAGCAGTGAAAGCTCCATAGTCTTGGAGATCTATGGCTACACCTTC. Residues: CASSESSIVLEIYGYTF.

The rearrangement links TRBV7-2 to TRBJ2-7, with TRBD1 matching over 9 bases. The germline gives CDR1 SGHTA, CDR2 FQGNSA. The CDR3 sequence is 14 residues long. V was clipped by 3 bases and J by 4 bases; unmatched bases: 4. The CDR3 region has the DNA TGTGCCAGCAGCTTCGGGACAGGGTCTTACGAGCAGTACTTC. Residues: CASSFGTGSYEQYF.

This clone was recorded a few times. The V gene is TRBV15, the J gene TRBJ2-7; the D gene is possibly TRBD1 (5 bases). Trimming cost V 0 bases and J 3 bases, with 15 bases left between them. The CDR3 length is 16 residues. The germline V gene encodes CDR1 LNHNV and CDR2 YYDKDF (reference sequence). Here the CDR3 reads CATSRDRAQEIYEQYF. Written as DNA, the CDR3 is TGTGCCACCAGCAGAGATAGAGCACAGGAGATCTACGAGCAGTACTTC.

V usage is TRBV28 and J usage is TRBJ1-1, with 10 bases that match TRBD1. V lost 6 bases to trimming and J lost 2 bases; unmatched junction nucleotides: 12. The germline CDR1 and CDR2 sequences are MDHEN and SYDVKM. CDR3 length: 17 residues. The CDR3 DNA sequence: TGTGCCAGCAGCCGCCCGGACAGGGGGAATAGAAACACTGAAGCTTTCTTT. As protein: CASSRPDRGNRNTEAFF.

The chain combines TRBV6-1 with TRBJ2-4; 7 bases fit TRBD1. CDR1 is MNHNS and CDR2 is SASEGT in the germline V gene. V lost 7 bases and J lost 7; bases outside the gene matches: 4. This CDR3 spans 12 amino acids. DNA of the CDR3: TGTGCCAGCACCCCGGACAGGAACATTCAGTACTTC. Protein: CASTPDRNIQYF.

The chain is built from TRBV6-1 and TRBJ2-5; TRBD2 matches at 11 bases. Germline-derived CDR1 and CDR2 are MNHNS and SASEGT. V was pared by 5 bases and J by 3 bases, with 5 bases of the junction left unmatched. The CDR3 consists of 15 residues. CDR3 sequence (DNA): TGTGCCAGCAGTCGACTAGCGGGACTGAAAGAGACCCAGTACTTC. This sequence encodes CASSRLAGLKETQYF.

This clone was seen a single time. V gene TRBV6-5 combines with J gene TRBJ1-1; 8 nucleotides line up with TRBD1. The CDR3 runs to 13 residues. The junction had 4 bases not matched to a gene; V was cut back by 6 bases and J by 4 bases. Germline V gene sequence: CDR1 MNHEY, CDR2 SVGAGI. CDR3 nucleotide sequence: TGTGCCAGCAGGACAGGGGCCGGCACTGAAGCTTTCTTT. It encodes CASRTGAGTEAFF.

V is TRBV11-2 and J is TRBJ1-2; 8 bases agree with TRBD1. This CDR3 spans 15 amino acids. The germline V gene encodes CDR1 SGHAT and CDR2 FQNNGV. Unmatched junction bases numbered 7, after V lost 3 bases and J lost 4 bases. CDR3 amino acids: CASSFGQGAGYGYTF. The CDR3, as DNA: TGTGCCAGCAGCTTCGGGCAGGGGGCAGGCTATGGCTACACCTTC. The complete variable domain, with remaining parts taken from reference TRBV11-2 and TRBJ1-2, reads EAGVAQSPRYKIIEKRQSVAFWCNPISGHATLYWYQQILGQGPKLLIQFQNNGVVDDSQLPKDRFSAERLKGVDSTLKIQPAKLEDSAVYLCASSFGQGAGYGYTFGSGTRLTVV.

The chain combines TRBV11-3 with TRBJ2-1; TRBD1 is a possible D gene (6 bases). V was trimmed by 5 bases and J by 6 bases, leaving 14 bases between them. Germline values: CDR1 SGHNT, CDR2 YENEEA. The CDR3 runs 14 residues. The CDR3: CASSRQGQGNEQFF. DNA of the CDR3: TGTGCCAGCAGCCGTCAGGGGCAGGGCAATGAGCAGTTCTTC.

This clone was counted a single time. J is TRBJ2-7 and V is TRBV7-9, with a possible D match to TRBD1 (5 bases). The V and J ends lost 2 bases and 3 bases respectively, with 11 bases between them. The CDR3 is 14 residues long. The V gene's germline CDR1 is SEHNR and CDR2 FQNEAQ (reference sequence). CDR3 DNA: TGTGCCAGCAGCTTAACCCGACAGAGCTACGAGCAGTACTTC. This sequence encodes CASSLTRQSYEQYF.

The chain combines TRBV5-1 with TRBJ2-2; 11 bases agree with TRBD1. Germline V gene sequence: CDR1 SGHRS, CDR2 YFSETQ. V shed 4 bases and J 4 bases; nucleotides not matched to a gene: 6. The CDR3 consists of 16 residues. CDR3 nucleotides: TGCGCCAGCAGCATCGGACAGGGGGCTGGCACCGGGGAGCTGTTTTTT. It is translated as CASSIGQGAGTGELFF.

The V call is TRBV6-6, the J call TRBJ1-5; unclear D gene. V shed 7 bases and J shed 3 bases, with 13 bases lying between them. Germline V lookup: CDR1 MNHNY, CDR2 SVGAGI (reference sequence). The CDR3 runs 14 residues. The CDR3 here is CASTAYTDNQPQHF. CDR3 DNA sequence: TGTGCCAGCACAGCTTACACAGACAATCAGCCCCAGCATTTT.

This clone was found many times. The chain combines TRBV19 with TRBJ1-2, with no clear D. CDR1 and CDR2 from the germline V gene are LNHDA and SQIVND (reference sequence). This CDR3 is built from 13 residues. V gave up 2 bases and J gave up 0 bases, with 4 bases separating them. CDR3 residues: CASSIPANYGYTF. The CDR3 nucleotides read TGTGCCAGTAGTATACCTGCTAACTATGGCTACACCTTC.

The rearrangement uses TRBV6-6 and TRBJ2-3; the match to TRBD1 covers 7 bases. The germline CDR1 and CDR2 sequences are MNHNY and SVGAGI (reference sequence). The CDR3 covers 14 residues. V lost 6 bases and J lost 2; bases outside the gene matches: 5. The CDR3 region has the DNA TGTGCCAGCAGCGGGACAGTACTCACAGATACGCAGTATTTT. Protein sequence: CASSGTVLTDTQYF.